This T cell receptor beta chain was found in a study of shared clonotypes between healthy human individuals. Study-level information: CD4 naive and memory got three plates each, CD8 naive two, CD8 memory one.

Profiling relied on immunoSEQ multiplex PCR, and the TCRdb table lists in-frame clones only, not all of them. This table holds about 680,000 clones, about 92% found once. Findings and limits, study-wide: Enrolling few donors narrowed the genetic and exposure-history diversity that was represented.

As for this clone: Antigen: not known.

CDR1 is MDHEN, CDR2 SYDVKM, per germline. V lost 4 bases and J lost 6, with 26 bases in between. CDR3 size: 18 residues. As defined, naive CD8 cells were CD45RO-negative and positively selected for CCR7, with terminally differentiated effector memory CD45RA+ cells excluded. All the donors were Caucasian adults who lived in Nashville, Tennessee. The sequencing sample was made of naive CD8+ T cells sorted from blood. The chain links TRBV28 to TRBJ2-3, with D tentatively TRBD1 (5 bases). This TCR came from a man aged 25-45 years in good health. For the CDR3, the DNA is TGTGCCAGCAGTTCCACAGCTAGTTCCAAGGGGTCTATGGATACGCAGTATTTT. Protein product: CASSSTASSKGSMDTQYF.